What follows is one T cell receptor beta chain and its context. Its antigen is unknown. This sample is part of a study of cytomegalovirus exposure and HLA in healthy donors. Study results and limitations: It was confirmed in vitro that three of the CMV-associated chains were specific for CMV antigens. According to reports, the classifier identified cytomegalovirus status with high specificity and sensitivity. In a later analysis, V- and J-gene trimming of beta chains associated with a DCLRE1C missense variant, replicated independently.

Germline V lookup: CDR1 LGHNT, CDR2 FRNRAP. The CDR3 covers 17 residues. V was pared by 0 bases and J by 8 bases, with 22 bases between. With 60 Vbeta and 13 Jbeta primers, the PCR was carried out. Profiling relied on immunoSEQ multiplex PCR, and the TCRdb table lists in-frame clones only, not all of them. The sample includes 120,000 to 150,000 clones, roughly 73% of them seen just once. The sequence was obtained from a man aged 35 to 55 in good health and CMV-seronegative. Material for sequencing was PBMCs. The chain carries TRBV12-5 and TRBJ1-2, with D possibly matching TRBD1 (5 bases). DNA for the CDR3: TGTGCTAGTGGTTTGGTGGTTGGGGTGAAAGGGGAGGAGGGCTACACCTTC. Protein product: CASGLVVGVKGEEGYTF.